This TCR beta chain appears in the sequencing data of a study of lymphopenia after photon versus proton radiotherapy. Turning to this clone: Antigen unknown.

V shed 4 bases, J shed 3 bases, and the junction held 6 bases outside the gene matches. Germline V gives CDR1 KGHSH, CDR2 LQKENI. The CDR3 sequence is 15 residues long. Sequenced by immunoSEQ multiplex PCR; TCRdb stores in-frame clones only, minus some. This table has 11,000 to 15,000 clones, 82% appearing once. Study-level points and caveats: Relative stability marked proton patients; photon patients lost diversity and naive cells. Survival link was tested only in deceased patients; proton benefit remains a possibility. Oligoclonal CD8+ Temra expansion after nadir drove photon patients' diversity drop.

This specimen consisted of peripheral blood, obtained from a patient treated with photon-based radiotherapy. This receptor was taken from a man aged 45-65 years with gastric cancer. The rearrangement joins TRBV18 to TRBJ1-5, with 7 bases aligning to TRBD1. The CDR3 nucleotides are TGTGCCAGCTCACTCCGGGACAGCCTCAATCAGCCCCAGCATTTT. Protein sequence: CASSLRDSLNQPQHF.